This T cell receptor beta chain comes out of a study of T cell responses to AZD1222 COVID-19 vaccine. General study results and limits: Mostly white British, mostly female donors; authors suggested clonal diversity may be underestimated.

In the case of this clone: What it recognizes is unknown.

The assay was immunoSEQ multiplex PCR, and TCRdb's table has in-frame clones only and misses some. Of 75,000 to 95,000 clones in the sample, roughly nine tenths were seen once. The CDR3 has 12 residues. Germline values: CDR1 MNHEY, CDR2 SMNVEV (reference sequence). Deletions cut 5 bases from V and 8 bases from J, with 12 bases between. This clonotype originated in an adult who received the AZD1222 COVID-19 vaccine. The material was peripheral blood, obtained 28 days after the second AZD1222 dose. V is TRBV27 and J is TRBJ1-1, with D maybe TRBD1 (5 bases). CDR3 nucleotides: TGTGCCAGCAGTCTAAGGGGATCCGAAGCTTTCTTT. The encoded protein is CASSLRGSEAFF.